One TCR beta chain is described in this entry. This entry belongs to a study of T cells expressing NK-cell markers. The germline V gene has CDR1 SNHLY and CDR2 FYNNEI. The CDR3 is 14 residues long. TCRdb reanalyzed the 5' RACE reads and collapses them to one entry per CDR3 protein, without DNA. Here the sample table reports fewer than 550,000 distinct CDR3 sequences. The sample comprised blood T cells: a sorted CD56 or NKG2C T cell subset, CD4+ or CD8+ T cells, or bulk PBMC T cells (not recorded which). This TCR was sampled from a woman aged 50 to 60 in good health. The V and J genes are TRBV2 and TRBJ1-5; TCRdb calls TRBD1, which cannot be checked without DNA. CDR3 loop: CASREDRGNQPQHF. Full variable domain (missing parts from reference TRBV2 and TRBJ1-5): EPEVTQTPSHQVTQMGQEVILRCVPISNHLYFYWYRQILGQKVEFLVSFYNNEISEKSEIFDDQFSVERPDGSNFTLKIRSTKLEDSAMYFCASREDRGNQPQHFGDGTRLSIL.